This T cell receptor beta chain was observed in a study of T cell responses to AZD1222 COVID-19 vaccine. The table came from immunoSEQ multiplex PCR; TCRdb's copy has only in-frame clones and leaves some out. The sample has 80,000 to 90,000 clones, around 90% seen once; the top ten hold around 5%. Study observations and caveats: Targeting of unmutated variant regions was reportedly seen in nearly half of spike-specific TCRs. Spike-specific TCR breadth rose after two AZD1222 doses, and depth rose as well. Seropositive status at baseline applied to only six AZD1222 recipients. With dominance at 160-218 and 743-854, vaccine-associated CD4 TCRs spanned spike.

The CDR3 contains 15 residues. The V gene end was trimmed by 3 bases and the J gene end by 4 bases; junction bases not matched to a gene: 7. CDR1 SGHNT and CDR2 YYREEE come from the germline V gene (reference sequence). A single count supports this clone. Its antigen is still unknown. The chain is built from TRBV5-4 and TRBJ2-5, with 9 positions matching TRBD2. This TCR derives from an adult who received the AZD1222 COVID-19 vaccine. Sample: peripheral blood, taken 28 days after the second AZD1222 dose. The CDR3, as DNA: TGTGCCAGCAGCTCTCTAGCGGGGAGGGGAGAGACCCAGTACTTC. Protein sequence: CASSSLAGRGETQYF.